The 10 T cell receptor beta chains below were found in one sample sequenced in a study of regulatory T cells in long-lasting Graves disease. HTBI primers from iRepertoire and Arm-PCR of CDR3 regions yielded the TCR beta libraries. TCRdb called the multiplex PCR reads again in MiXCR, with one record for every CDR3 protein. The sample gives 500,000 to 700,000 distinct CDR3 sequences, roughly 15% of which show up once; about 20% is in the top ten. The time point denotes: newly diagnosed GD, antithyroid drugs for less than 3 months. Isolated PBMC RNA provided the starting material for the TCR library. This sample was also put to use in a study of T cells in Graves' hyperthyroidism and ophthalmopathy.

This sample comprised peripheral blood mononuclear cells (PBMCs), obtained at new diagnosis, from a patient treated with antithyroid drugs. The receptor set was obtained from a woman aged 30 to 39 with Graves disease.

For this clonotype: This may be a read error: a much more frequent sequence differs by one nucleotide. This chain links TRBV7-6 with TRBJ2-7; 8 nucleotides match TRBD1. There are 16 residues in the CDR3. Germline assignment: CDR1 SGHVS and CDR2 FNYEAQ. The V and J ends lost 6 bases and 3 bases, in that order; junction bases with no gene match: 13. Here the CDR3 DNA reads TGTGCCAGCAGTCTGAAGCCGGGACAGGTTTACTACGAGCAGTACTTC. This translates into CASSLKPGQVYYEQYF.

In this sample, this clonotype turned up a few times. J is TRBJ2-1 and V is TRBV10-3; 7 nucleotides align to TRBD2. With 4 bases clipped from V and 0 bases from J, the junction kept 12 bases outside the gene matches. The CDR3 contains 18 residues. CDR1 is ENHRY and CDR2 is SYGVKD in the germline V gene. Here the CDR3 reads CAISGGLTTSSSYNEQFF. In DNA, the CDR3 is TGTGCCATCAGTGGGGGACTAACGACTTCAAGCTCCTACAATGAGCAGTTCTTC.

This clonotype was seen repeatedly, ten times or more. The rearrangement joins TRBV6-1 to TRBJ2-7; D gene unclear. The ends were cut back, 8 bases at V and 2 bases at J, with 7 bases in the middle. Germline CDR1 MNHNS, CDR2 SASEGT. CDR3 length: 11 residues. CDR3 in DNA: TGTGCCAGCTACACCCCCTACGAGCAGTACTTC. Its translation is CASYTPYEQYF.

At least ten counts were recorded for this clonotype. The chain carries TRBV13 and TRBJ2-1, with 11 positions matching TRBD2. The V segment lost 5 bases and the J segment 1 base; nucleotides outside the gene matches: 10. Germline lookup yields CDR1 PRHDT and CDR2 FYEKMQ (reference sequence). This CDR3 region has 18 residues. CDR3 sequence (DNA): TGTGCCAGCAGCCCAATTCCGGGACTAGCGGAGTCCTACAATGAGCAGTTCTTC. Protein: CASSPIPGLAESYNEQFF. The full variable domain, in which reference TRBV13 and TRBJ2-1 provide the parts outside the CDR3, is AAGVIQSPRHLIKEKRETATLKCYPIPRHDTVYWYQQGPGQDPQFLISFYEKMQSDKGSIPDRFSAQQFSDYHSELNMSSLELGDSALYFCASSPIPGLAESYNEQFFGPGTRLTVL.

Many counts were recorded for this clonotype. The CDR3: CASRTGGGQPQHF. The CDR3 DNA reads as TGTGCCAGCAGGACAGGGGGCGGTCAGCCCCAGCATTTT. V and J are TRBV2 and TRBJ1-5; TRBD1 matches 10 bases. V shed 6 bases, J shed 6 bases, and the junction held 2 bases outside the gene matches. CDR1 and CDR2 from the germline V gene are SNHLY and FYNNEI. This CDR3 has 13 amino acids. Full variable domain (outside the CDR3, taken from reference TRBV2 and TRBJ1-5): EPEVTQTPSHQVTQMGQEVILRCVPISNHLYFYWYRQILGQKVEFLVSFYNNEISEKSEIFDDQFSVERPDGSNFTLKIRSTKLEDSAMYFCASRTGGGQPQHFGDGTRLSIL.

This clonotype has at least ten counts. The chain is built from TRBV2 and TRBJ2-3; weak D call: TRBD2 (6 bases). The CDR3 runs 15 residues. Trimming removed 7 bases from V and 6 bases from J, with 20 bases in between. Germline V lookup: CDR1 SNHLY, CDR2 FYNNEI. CDR3 sequence reads: CASTLLAPPLDTQYF. In nucleotides, the CDR3 is TGTGCCAGCACCTTACTAGCTCCCCCGTTGGATACGCAGTATTTT.

The chain employs TRBV5-4 and TRBJ2-7, with unresolved D. With 0 bases removed from V and 0 bases from J, the gap between germline ends came to 7 bases. CDR1 is SGHNT, CDR2 YYREEE, per germline (reference sequence). This CDR3 comprises 14 residues. The CDR3 reads CASSLEVASYEQYF. CDR3 in DNA: TGTGCCAGCAGCTTGGAGGTGGCCTCCTACGAGCAGTACTTC. Using reference TRBV5-4 and TRBJ2-7 for the parts outside the CDR3, the full variable domain is ETGVTQSPTHLIKTRGQQVTLRCSSQSGHNTVSWYQQALGQGPQFIFQYYREEENGRGNFPPRFSGLQFPNYSSELNVNALELDDSALYLCASSLEVASYEQYFGPGTRLTVT.

This clonotype was recorded a few times. The chain has TRBV7-2 and TRBJ2-6; D perhaps matches TRBD2 (6 bases). V gave up 5 bases and J gave up 0 bases, with 20 bases separating them. This CDR3 has 19 residues. Germline V lookup: CDR1 SGHTA, CDR2 FQGNSA. The CDR3 reads CASSPNPMGGDSGANVLTF. The CDR3 coding sequence is TGTGCCAGCAGCCCCAACCCCATGGGGGGAGACTCTGGGGCCAACGTCCTGACTTTC.

The chain combines TRBV29-1 with TRBJ1-1; D is undetermined. The CDR3 has 11 amino acids. CDR1 and CDR2 (germline): SQVTM, ANQGSEA. Trimming pared 8 bases from V and 7 bases from J, leaving 14 bases between. CDR3 DNA sequence: TGCAGCTCAAGCAAAGGGAATGAAGCTTTCTTT. Translating gives CSSSKGNEAFF.

This clonotype was observed a handful of times. This sequence joins TRBV6-5 and TRBJ1-6; D remains ambiguous. Germline V CDR1 and CDR2: MNHEY, SVGAGI. Trimming took 0 bases from V and 7 from J, leaving 13 bases between them. CDR3 size: 16 residues. The CDR3 is CASSYSTTSENSPLHF. DNA for the CDR3: TGTGCCAGCAGTTACTCGACGACAAGCGAAAATTCACCCCTCCACTTT.